The T cell receptor beta chain under discussion was sequenced for a study of cytomegalovirus exposure and HLA in healthy donors. CDR1 and CDR2 (germline): SGHRS, YFSETQ. V was pared by 0 bases and J by 5 bases, with 11 bases between. This CDR3 comprises 14 residues. PCR was performed using 60 Vbeta and 13 Jbeta primers. Assay used: immunoSEQ multiplex PCR; TCRdb lists only in-frame clones, some missing. The sample yields fewer than 200,000 clones, under 80% seen once. The sequence was collected from a man between 35 and 55 years old in good health and CMV-seronegative. The chain links TRBV5-1 to TRBJ2-5; weak D call: TRBD1 (6 bases). Sequencing was carried out using PBMCs. The CDR3 protein is CASSLGQVGETQYF. Here the CDR3 DNA reads TGCGCCAGCAGCTTGGGACAGGTTGGGGAGACCCAGTACTTC.